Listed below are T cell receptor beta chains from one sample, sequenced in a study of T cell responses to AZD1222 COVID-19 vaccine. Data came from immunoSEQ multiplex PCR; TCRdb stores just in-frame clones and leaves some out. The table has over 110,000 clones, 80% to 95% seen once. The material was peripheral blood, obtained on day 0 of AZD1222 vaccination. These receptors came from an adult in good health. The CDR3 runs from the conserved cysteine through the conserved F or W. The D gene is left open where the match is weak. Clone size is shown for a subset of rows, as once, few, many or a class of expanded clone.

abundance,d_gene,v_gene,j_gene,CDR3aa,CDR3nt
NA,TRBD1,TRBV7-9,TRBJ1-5,CASSYGTGKNQPQHF,TGTGCCAGCAGCTATGGGACAGGGAAAAATCAGCCCCAGCATTTT
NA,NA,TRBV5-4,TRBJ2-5,CASSLRQQETQYF,TGTGCCAGCAGCTTGCGGCAGCAAGAGACCCAGTACTTC
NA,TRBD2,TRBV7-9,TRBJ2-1,CASSLLAGAYNEQFF,TGTGCCAGCAGCTTACTAGCGGGAGCTTACAATGAGCAGTTCTTC
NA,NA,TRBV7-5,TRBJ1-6,CARSLEGCSNSPLHF,TGTGCCAGAAGCTTAGAGGGCTGTAGTAATTCACCCCTCCACTTT
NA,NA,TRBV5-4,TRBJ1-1,CASSWNGGITEAFF,TGTGCCAGCAGCTGGAACGGGGGAATAACTGAAGCTTTCTTT
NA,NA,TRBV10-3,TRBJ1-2,CAIEGTNGYTF,TGTGCCATCGAGGGGACAAATGGCTACACCTTC
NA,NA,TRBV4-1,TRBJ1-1,CASSQGPGENTEAFF,TGCGCCAGCAGCCAAGGACCCGGGGAGAACACTGAAGCTTTCTTT
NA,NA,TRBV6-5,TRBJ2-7,CASSYRSSYEQYF,TGTGCCAGCAGTTACCGGAGCTCCTACGAGCAGTACTTC
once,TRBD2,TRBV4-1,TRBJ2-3,CASSRGSGSNLNTQYF,TGCGCCAGCAGCCGGGGGAGCGGGAGTAATTTAAATACGCAGTATTTT
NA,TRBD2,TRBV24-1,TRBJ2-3,CATSDSSSGRRNTQYF,TGTGCCACCAGTGATTCCTCTAGCGGGAGACGAAATACGCAGTATTTT
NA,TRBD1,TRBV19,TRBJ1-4,CASSKGGTANEKLFF,TGTGCCAGTAGCAAAGGCGGGACAGCTAATGAAAAACTGTTTTTT
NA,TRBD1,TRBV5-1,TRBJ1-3,CASSPDRAGNTIYF,TGCGCCAGCAGCCCCGACAGGGCTGGAAACACCATATATTTT
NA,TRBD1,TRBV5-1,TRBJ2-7,CASSPTGGAYEQYF,TGCGCCAGCAGCCCGACAGGGGGCGCCTACGAGCAGTACTTC
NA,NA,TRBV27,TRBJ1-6,CASSLHAYNSPLHF,TGTGCCAGCAGCCTTCATGCCTATAATTCACCCCTCCACTTT
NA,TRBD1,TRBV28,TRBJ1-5,CASRDRGLRDQPQHF,TGTGCCAGCAGGGACAGGGGGCTAAGGGATCAGCCCCAGCATTTT
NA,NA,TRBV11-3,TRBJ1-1,CASSLEFRMNTEAFF,TGTGCCAGCAGCTTAGAATTTCGTATGAACACTGAAGCTTTCTTT
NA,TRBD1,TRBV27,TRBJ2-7,CASSYGQGYYEQYF,TGTGCCAGCAGTTACGGACAGGGTTACTACGAGCAGTACTTC
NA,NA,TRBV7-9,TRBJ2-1,CASSTIIRVLRNEQFF,TGTGCCAGCAGCACGATTATAAGGGTTTTAAGAAATGAGCAGTTCTTC
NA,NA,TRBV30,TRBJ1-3,CAYGPGTGGSGNTIYF,TGTGCCTATGGGCCAGGGACCGGTGGATCTGGAAACACCATATATTTT
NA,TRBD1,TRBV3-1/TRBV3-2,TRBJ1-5,CASSHATGGFNQPQHF,TGTGCCAGCAGCCACGCGACAGGGGGGTTCAATCAGCCCCAGCATTTT
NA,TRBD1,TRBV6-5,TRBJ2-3,CASRVPGQGDTQYF,TGTGCCAGCAGGGTCCCGGGACAGGGGGATACGCAGTATTTT
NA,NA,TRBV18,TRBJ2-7,CASSPHTDSYEQYF,TGTGCCAGCTCACCTCACACGGACTCCTACGAGCAGTACTTC
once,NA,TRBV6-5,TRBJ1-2,CATGRGFYYGYTF,TGTGCCACCGGAAGAGGGTTCTACTATGGCTACACCTTC
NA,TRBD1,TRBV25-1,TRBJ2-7,CASSSGQGHEQYF,TGTGCCAGCTCAAGCGGACAGGGTCACGAGCAGTACTTC
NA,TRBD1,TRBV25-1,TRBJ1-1,CASSESPTGLGTEAFF,TGTGCCAGCAGTGAATCCCCGACAGGGTTAGGGACTGAAGCTTTCTTT
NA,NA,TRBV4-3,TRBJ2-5,CASSLKPGTQPGTQYF,TGCGCCAGCAGCCTTAAACCCGGCACCCAACCAGGGACCCAGTACTTC
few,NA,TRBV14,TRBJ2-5,CASSQNTGGRETQYF,TGTGCCAGCAGCCAGAACACGGGGGGCAGAGAGACCCAGTACTTC